The 20 T cell receptor beta chains reported below all come from one sample, sequenced in a study of T cells after posttransplantation cyclophosphamide. Produced via immunoSEQ multiplex PCR; TCRdb's table is partial and in-frame only. Recorded here are 30,000 to 45,000 clones, none singletons. Material for sequencing was PBMCs. Source of these receptors: a girl aged 10-17 years in good health, CMV-negative, and a related stem cell transplant donor.

This clone was counted a few times. The chain carries TRBV9 and TRBJ2-7; a weak D match, TRBD2 (6 bases). Germline V gene data show CDR1 as SGDLS and CDR2 as YYNGEE. The CDR3 covers 15 residues. Trimming cost V 0 bases and J 1 base, with 11 bases left between them. CDR3 nucleotide sequence: TGTGCCAGCAGCGTAGCCCTAGCGCCTTCCTACGAGCAGTACTTC. It yields the protein CASSVALAPSYEQYF.

This clone was seen many times. The chain recombines TRBV29-1 with TRBJ2-7; 8 nucleotides align to TRBD1. CDR1 and CDR2 from the germline V gene are SQVTM and ANQGSEA. J gave up 5 bases and V 5 bases, and 5 bases lay outside the gene matches. The CDR3 consists of 12 residues. The CDR3 sequence is CSVQTGVDEQYF. CDR3 nucleotides: TGCAGCGTTCAGACAGGGGTCGACGAGCAGTACTTC.

This clone was seen at least ten times. This rearrangement joins TRBV7-6 to TRBJ1-3, with 9 bases identical to TRBD1. Germline values: CDR1 SGHVS, CDR2 FNYEAQ. This CDR3 has 18 amino acids. Trimming removed 6 bases from V and 1 base from J; junction bases left unmatched: 13. CDR3: CASSNIPGQGYSGNTIYF. The CDR3 DNA sequence: TGTGCCAGCAGTAATATCCCGGGACAGGGATATTCTGGAAACACCATATATTTT.

This clone came up many times. The V gene is TRBV7-9, the J gene TRBJ1-1; no firm D call. CDR1 and CDR2 (germline): SEHNR, FQNEAQ (reference sequence). CDR3 size: 14 residues. Trimming stripped 5 bases from V and 5 bases from J, with 15 bases between. CDR3 in DNA: TGTGCCAGCAGCGACCTAGCGGGATTTACTGAAGCTTTCTTT. Its translation: CASSDLAGFTEAFF.

This clone was seen repeatedly, ten times or more. CDR3 coding DNA: TGTGCCAGCAGCTTAGTATTCCAGGGAATAGGGGGTAATTCACCCCTCCACTTT. It codes for CASSLVFQGIGGNSPLHF. The chain links TRBV11-2 to TRBJ1-6, with D possibly matching TRBD1 (6 bases). Germline loops: CDR1 SGHAT, CDR2 FQNNGV. This CDR3 comprises 18 residues. The V end was cut by 1 base, the J end by 6 bases, with 19 bases between. Complete variable domain (other parts from reference TRBV11-2 and TRBJ1-6): EAGVAQSPRYKIIEKRQSVAFWCNPISGHATLYWYQQILGQGPKLLIQFQNNGVVDDSQLPKDRFSAERLKGVDSTLKIQPAKLEDSAVYLCASSLVFQGIGGNSPLHFGNGTRLTVT.

Points on this clone: One end of the junction varies from germline; a read error may be responsible. The chain has TRBV7-3 and TRBJ2-2, with 9 bases identical to TRBD1. The germline gives CDR1 SGHTA, CDR2 FQGTGA. The CDR3 totals 18 residues. CDR3: CASSVTSNRGPNTGELFF. The CDR3 DNA reads as TGTGCCAGCAGCGTAACCTCAAACAGGGGGCCGAACACCGGGGAGCTGTTTTTT.

The gene calls are TRBV6-5 and TRBJ2-5, with 13 bases that match TRBD2. The end of the DNA fits TRBJ2-7 better, so the J call may be wrong. Germline CDR1 and CDR2: MNHEY and SVGAGI. The CDR3 sequence is 14 residues long. The CDR3 sequence is CASSRTSGGSEQYF. CDR3 DNA: TGTGCCAGCAGCCGGACTAGCGGGGGCTCCGAGCAGTACTTC.

The gene calls are TRBV27 and TRBJ2-7; D is ambiguous. Looked up from germline, CDR1 is MNHEY and CDR2 is SMNVEV (reference sequence). The CDR3 covers 14 residues. V was trimmed by 5 bases and J by 4 bases, leaving 15 bases between them. CDR3 protein: CASSPARGTYEQYF. In nucleotides, the CDR3 is TGTGCCAGCAGTCCAGCCCGAGGAACGTACGAGCAGTACTTC.

This clone was observed a few times. V usage is TRBV9 and J usage is TRBJ2-3; the match to TRBD2 covers 10 bases. The germline gives CDR1 SGDLS, CDR2 YYNGEE. J lost 1 base, V lost 4 bases, and 6 bases had no gene match. The CDR3 has 16 amino acids. In DNA, the CDR3 is TGTGCCAGCAGCACACCCCTAGCGGGGGGCACAGATACGCAGTATTTT. Translation gives CASSTPLAGGTDTQYF. The variable domain in full, with the rest retrieved from reference TRBV9 and TRBJ2-3, is DSGVTQTPKHLITATGQRVTLRCSPRSGDLSVYWYQQSLDQGLQFLIQYYNGEERAKGNILERFSAQQFPDLHSELNLSSLELGDSALYFCASSTPLAGGTDTQYFGPGTRLTVL.

This clone was seen repeatedly, ten times or more. The gene calls are TRBV27 and TRBJ2-7; 9 bases are a match to TRBD2. This CDR3 comprises 16 residues. J lost 2 bases, V lost 5 bases, and 10 bases had no gene match. Germline lookup yields CDR1 MNHEY and CDR2 SMNVEV (reference sequence). In nucleotides, the CDR3 is TGTGCCAGCAGTGAGCTACGAGCGGGGGGACCCTACGAGCAGTACTTC. Protein sequence: CASSELRAGGPYEQYF.

This chain connects TRBV28 to TRBJ2-5, with a weak D call TRBD2 (7 bases). The DNA end favors TRBJ2-7, so the J call may be wrong. CDR1 is MDHEN, CDR2 SYDVKM, per germline. The CDR3 length is 19 residues. CDR3 in DNA: TGTGCCAGCAGTTCCGGGTCAGGGGTCGGGACTAAGAGGCTCTACGAGCAGTACTTC. Translating gives CASSSGSGVGTKRLYEQYF.

This clone occurred a few times. The chain combines TRBV27 with TRBJ1-2, with D tentatively TRBD1 (5 bases). CDR1 and CDR2 from the germline V gene are MNHEY and SMNVEV (reference sequence). Trimming removed 5 bases at V and 13 bases at J, with 17 bases between. The CDR3 runs to 12 residues. The CDR3 DNA reads TGTGCCAGCAGTACCGGGACCGGGGACTTCACCTTC. This translates into CASSTGTGDFTF.

This clone was found a few times. The chain couples TRBV29-1 to TRBJ2-5; 9 nucleotides align to TRBD1. The length of the CDR3 is 14 residues. V lost 2 bases, J lost 2 bases, and 3 bases stayed unmatched. The germline V gene encodes CDR1 SQVTM and CDR2 ANQGSEA. As DNA, the CDR3 is TGCAGCGTTGAAACGGGACAGGGACAAGAGACCCAGTACTTC. This sequence encodes CSVETGQGQETQYF.

This clone came up a few times. This chain connects TRBV6-5 to TRBJ1-2, with a possible D match to TRBD1 (5 bases). The V end lost 4 bases, the J end lost 0 bases, and 9 bases lay between the germline ends. Germline V gene data show CDR1 as MNHEY and CDR2 as SVGAGI. The CDR3 consists of 14 residues. In nucleotides, the CDR3 is TGTGCCAGCAGTTTACGCAGGGCTAACTATGGCTACACCTTC. Residues: CASSLRRANYGYTF.

The rearrangement joins TRBV15 to TRBJ1-6; D gene uncertain. The CDR3 sequence is 15 residues long. Germline CDR1 LNHNV, CDR2 YYDKDF (reference sequence). The V end was cut by 1 base, the J end by 7 bases, with 11 bases between. The CDR3 DNA follows: TGTGCCACCAGCAGAGTTGTGACTGGGAATTCACCCCTCCACTTT. Translated: CATSRVVTGNSPLHF.

This clone has only a few counts. V gene TRBV2 combines with J gene TRBJ2-5, with unresolved D. Germline values: CDR1 SNHLY, CDR2 FYNNEI. V dropped 8 bases and J dropped 4 bases, with 11 bases sitting between them. The CDR3 runs 12 residues. The CDR3 here is CASSRLSETQYF. The DNA for the CDR3 is TGTGCCAGCTCCCGGTTGTCAGAGACCCAGTACTTC.

The V and J genes are TRBV6-6 and TRBJ1-1; D remains ambiguous. The V gene's germline CDR1 is MNHNY and CDR2 SVGAGI (reference sequence). V was cut by 7 bases and J by 1 base, with 16 bases left in between. The CDR3 extends over 15 amino acids. CDR3 coding DNA: TGTGCCAGCACTTCCGGGGTTTTCTCGAACACTGAAGCTTTCTTT. It yields the protein CASTSGVFSNTEAFF.

This clone was seen many times. The chain couples TRBV5-1 to TRBJ1-2, with 7 bases that match TRBD1. Per the germline V gene, CDR1 is SGHRS and CDR2 is YFSETQ. CDR3 length: 15 residues. V trimming: 5 bases; J trimming: 0 bases; junction bases outside the gene matches: 7. CDR3 protein: CASSRPGGANYGYTF. In nucleotides, the CDR3 is TGCGCCAGCAGTAGACCAGGGGGAGCTAACTATGGCTACACCTTC.

This clone was recorded a few times. The chain is built from TRBV28 and TRBJ1-2; D ambiguous. CDR3 size: 12 residues. Trimming stripped 4 bases from V and 6 bases from J, with 9 bases between. Germline-derived CDR1 and CDR2 are MDHEN and SYDVKM. CDR3 coding DNA: TGTGCCAGCAGTTCCAGGATTCATGGCTACACCTTC. Its translation is CASSSRIHGYTF.

V and J are TRBV19 and TRBJ2-7, with D uncertain. Trimming cost V 6 bases and J 3 bases, with 12 bases left between them. This CDR3 is built from 13 residues. CDR1 is LNHDA, CDR2 SQIVND, per germline (reference sequence). For the CDR3, the DNA is TGTGCCAGTAGCCCGGGTCCCGTCTACGAGCAGTACTTC. Translated, it gives CASSPGPVYEQYF.